The 32 T cell receptor beta chains in this list originate from one sample, sequenced in a study of cytomegalovirus exposure and HLA in healthy donors. It was with 60 Vbeta and 13 Jbeta primers that the PCR ran. Assay used: immunoSEQ multiplex PCR; TCRdb lists only in-frame clones, some missing. The sample records 90,000 to 100,000 clones, 80% to 90% being singletons. Sequencing input: PBMCs. These receptors originate from a man aged 40-50 years in good health and CMV-seronegative.

The chain is built from TRBV9 and TRBJ1-2; TRBD1 agrees at 11 bases. From germline, CDR1 is SGDLS and CDR2 YYNGEE. The CDR3 runs 15 residues. The V and J ends lost 4 bases and 3 bases, in that order; junction bases with no gene match: 5. The CDR3, as DNA: TGTGCCAGCAGCACCCGGACAGGGGGCGACTATGGCTACACCTTC. Protein sequence: CASSTRTGGDYGYTF. Using reference TRBV9 and TRBJ1-2 for the parts outside the CDR3, the full variable domain is DSGVTQTPKHLITATGQRVTLRCSPRSGDLSVYWYQQSLDQGLQFLIQYYNGEERAKGNILERFSAQQFPDLHSELNLSSLELGDSALYFCASSTRTGGDYGYTFGSGTRLTVV.

V gene TRBV6-6 combines with J gene TRBJ2-3; 11 bases are shared with TRBD2. The CDR3 consists of 16 residues. Germline loops: CDR1 MNHNY, CDR2 SVGAGI (reference sequence). The trim removed 6 bases at V and 9 bases at J, leaving 14 bases unmatched. The CDR3 spells CASRPPDSGGATTQYF. As DNA, the CDR3 is TGTGCCAGCAGGCCCCCAGATAGCGGGGGGGCGACCACGCAGTATTTT.

The chain links TRBV7-2 to TRBJ2-1; 8 bases agree with TRBD2. This CDR3 has 16 amino acids. Germline V gene sequence: CDR1 SGHTA, CDR2 FQGNSA. Germline trimming cut 3 bases from V and 5 bases from J; bases unmatched to any gene: 9. This CDR3 reads CASSFPSGGRNNEQFF. The CDR3 region has the DNA TGTGCCAGCAGCTTCCCAAGCGGGGGCCGAAACAATGAGCAGTTCTTC.

This clone appeared a few times. This sequence joins TRBV2 and TRBJ1-2; D gene ambiguous. The CDR3 has 14 residues. V was shortened by 3 bases and J by 10 bases, with 18 bases between the two germline ends. Germline V gene data show CDR1 as SNHLY and CDR2 as FYNNEI. The CDR3 is CASSDFSAPGIYTF. The CDR3 DNA reads TGTGCCAGCAGTGATTTTTCTGCCCCGGGAATCTACACCTTC.

The V and J genes are TRBV29-1 and TRBJ2-3; possibly TRBD1 for D (6 bases). V was shortened by 4 bases and J by 10 bases, with 12 bases between the two germline ends. The CDR3 has 11 amino acids. Germline V gives CDR1 SQVTM, CDR2 ANQGSEA. The CDR3 DNA reads as TGCAGCGTTGGTGGACAGACCGCGCAGTATTTT. It codes for CSVGGQTAQYF.

This chain connects TRBV18 to TRBJ1-1, with a tentative D call TRBD1 (6 bases). There are 15 residues in the CDR3. Between the trimmed V and J ends, which lost 2 bases and 0 bases, there was a span of 10 bases. Germline V lookup: CDR1 KGHSH, CDR2 LQKENI. CDR3 sequence: CASSPGGHMNTEAFF. The CDR3 DNA follows: TGTGCCAGCTCACCAGGGGGCCACATGAACACTGAAGCTTTCTTT.

The chain has TRBV9 and TRBJ1-1; no firm D call. The CDR3 extends over 15 amino acids. Germline V gene sequence: CDR1 SGDLS, CDR2 YYNGEE. V was cut by 0 bases and J by 3 bases, with 12 bases left in between. CDR3 sequence: CASSVGIGGDTEAFF. In DNA form, the CDR3 reads TGTGCCAGCAGCGTAGGAATTGGCGGGGACACTGAAGCTTTCTTT.

The J gene is TRBJ2-7, the V gene TRBV19; D not certain. The germline V gene encodes CDR1 LNHDA and CDR2 SQIVND (reference sequence). V was cut by 7 bases and J by 7 bases, with 11 bases left in between. There are 11 residues in the CDR3. The CDR3 region has the DNA TGTGCCAGTAACCCTTTGAGGGAGCAGTACTTC. Translating gives CASNPLREQYF.

The chain couples TRBV7-9 to TRBJ2-2; D remains ambiguous. The length of the CDR3 is 13 residues. CDR1 and CDR2 from the germline V gene are SEHNR and FQNEAQ (reference sequence). V was shortened by 5 bases and J by 7 bases, with 11 bases between the two germline ends. CDR3: CASSRPGGGELFF. CDR3 bases: TGTGCCAGCAGCCGTCCCGGTGGCGGGGAGCTGTTTTTT.

This chain joins TRBV27 and TRBJ1-1; unclear D gene. The V gene lost 5 bases and the J gene lost 1 base, with 11 bases spanning the gap. This CDR3 spans 14 amino acids. Germline CDR1 reads MNHEY; CDR2 reads SMNVEV (reference sequence). CDR3 nucleotide sequence: TGTGCCAGCAGTCCGTTGACTGGGAACACTGAAGCTTTCTTT. Protein: CASSPLTGNTEAFF.

In this sample, this clone turned up once. The chain has TRBV4-3 and TRBJ1-6; unclear D gene. The CDR3 runs 15 residues. Trimming cost V 2 bases and J 2 bases, with 7 bases left between them. Germline CDR1 reads LGHNA; CDR2 reads YSLEER. CDR3 loop: CASSQWRTYNSPLHF. CDR3 in DNA: TGCGCCAGCAGCCAATGGCGGACCTATAATTCACCCCTCCACTTT.

The chain couples TRBV15 to TRBJ2-1; TRBD1 is a possible D gene (6 bases). V was trimmed by 0 bases and J by 11 bases, leaving 11 bases between them. Germline assignment: CDR1 LNHNV and CDR2 YYDKDF (reference sequence). The CDR3 has 13 amino acids. The CDR3: CATSREQGLKQFF. CDR3 nucleotide sequence: TGTGCCACCAGCAGAGAGCAGGGGCTAAAGCAGTTCTTC.

The chain combines TRBV9 with TRBJ2-5; a weak D match, TRBD2 (5 bases). The CDR3 is 15 amino acids. V lost 3 bases and J 2 bases, leaving 14 bases between the germline ends. Per the germline V gene, CDR1 is SGDLS and CDR2 is YYNGEE. Written as DNA, the CDR3 is TGTGCCAGCAGCGCCGCGGGCTACCCTCAAGAGACCCAGTACTTC. Protein product: CASSAAGYPQETQYF.

The chain joins TRBV7-9 to TRBJ2-5; 8 bases agree with TRBD1. Germline V gives CDR1 SEHNR, CDR2 FQNEAQ (reference sequence). This CDR3 is 17 amino acids long. V trimming: 2 bases; J trimming: 5 bases; junction bases outside the gene matches: 13. The CDR3 loop is CASSLIRDRRILETQYF. The DNA of the CDR3 is TGTGCCAGCAGCTTAATCCGGGACAGGAGGATTCTTGAGACCCAGTACTTC.

J is TRBJ1-5 and V is TRBV25-1; 12 bases align to TRBD1. V gave up 8 bases and J gave up 7 bases; unmatched junction bases: 9. Per germline, CDR1 MGHDK and CDR2 SYGVNS. There are 15 residues in the CDR3. The CDR3 sequence: CASGGQGAAGQPQHF. CDR3 coding DNA: TGTGCCAGCGGGGGACAGGGGGCTGCCGGCCAGCCCCAGCATTTT. Together with reference TRBV25-1 and TRBJ1-5, the CDR3 gives the full variable domain: EADIYQTPRYLVIGTGKKITLECSQTMGHDKMYWYQQDPGMELHLIHYSYGVNSTEKGDLSSESTVSRIRTEHFPLTLESARPSHTSQYLCASGGQGAAGQPQHFGDGTRLSIL.

This clone was counted once. The V call is TRBV6-5, the J call TRBJ1-5; D call uncertain. Trimming took off 5 bases at V and 1 base at J, with 9 bases between the two ends. The CDR3 runs to 14 residues. Per germline, CDR1 MNHEY and CDR2 SVGAGI. The CDR3 loop reads CASSEGGSNQPQHF. The CDR3 region has the DNA TGTGCCAGCAGTGAAGGAGGGAGCAATCAGCCCCAGCATTTT.

The chain is built from TRBV10-1 and TRBJ2-7; 8 bases match TRBD2. V lost 8 bases, J lost 2 bases, and 5 bases stayed unmatched. The length of the CDR3 is 13 residues. Germline assignment: CDR1 WNHNN and CDR2 SYGVQD (reference sequence). The DNA of the CDR3 is TGCGCCAGCTCCCCAGCGGGGGCCTACGAGCAGTACTTC. Protein: CASSPAGAYEQYF.

This rearrangement joins TRBV5-1 to TRBJ1-1; D is ambiguous. In germline, CDR1 is SGHRS, CDR2 YFSETQ. V was pared by 4 bases and J by 1 base, with 11 bases between. This CDR3 comprises 14 residues. The DNA of the CDR3 is TGCGCCAGCAGCCCCAGTTCGGGGAACACTGAAGCTTTCTTT. Protein product: CASSPSSGNTEAFF.

The genes are TRBV6-1 and TRBJ1-5, with D perhaps matching TRBD1 (5 bases). In germline, CDR1 is MNHNS, CDR2 SASEGT. This CDR3 is 15 amino acids long. Between the trimmed V and J ends, which lost 5 bases and 4 bases, there was a span of 15 bases. The CDR3: CASSSFGGTNQPQHF. The CDR3 nucleotides read TGTGCCAGCAGTTCCTTCGGAGGGACGAATCAGCCCCAGCATTTT.

This chain connects TRBV25-1 to TRBJ1-1; TRBD1 matches at 8 bases. V gave up 4 bases and J gave up 1 base; unmatched junction bases: 5. CDR1 is MGHDK and CDR2 is SYGVNS in the germline V gene. The CDR3 consists of 15 residues. The CDR3 sequence: CASSVPGQANTEAFF. CDR3 DNA sequence: TGTGCCAGCAGTGTACCGGGACAGGCGAACACTGAAGCTTTCTTT. The full variable domain, in which reference TRBV25-1 and TRBJ1-1 provide the parts outside the CDR3, is EADIYQTPRYLVIGTGKKITLECSQTMGHDKMYWYQQDPGMELHLIHYSYGVNSTEKGDLSSESTVSRIRTEHFPLTLESARPSHTSQYLCASSVPGQANTEAFFGQGTRLTVV.

The chain combines TRBV19 with TRBJ2-1; 7 bases match TRBD1. CDR1 and CDR2 from the germline V gene are LNHDA and SQIVND (reference sequence). The CDR3 spans 18 residues. Unmatched junction bases numbered 13, after V lost 3 bases and J lost 2 bases. The CDR3 loop is CASSIPRRTGETYNEQFF. CDR3 sequence (DNA): TGTGCCAGTAGTATCCCCCGCCGAACAGGGGAAACCTACAATGAGCAGTTCTTC.

The CDR3 region has the DNA TGTGCTAGTGGTTCCGGTGACCGGGGCAATCAGCCCCAGCATTTT. Translation: CASGSGDRGNQPQHF. This chain connects TRBV12-5 to TRBJ1-5; D gene uncertain. The germline V gene has CDR1 LGHNT and CDR2 FRNRAP. The CDR3 length is 15 residues. The germline V and J ends were trimmed by 4 bases and 2 bases, with 12 bases remaining between them.

In nucleotides, the CDR3 is TGCGCCAGCAGCCCGGAGGTGGGTGGCGAGCAGTACTTC. This encodes CASSPEVGGEQYF. The chain recombines TRBV5-1 with TRBJ2-7, with a tentative D call TRBD2 (5 bases). The CDR3 has 13 amino acids. CDR1 SGHRS and CDR2 YFSETQ come from the germline V gene. Trimming took off 4 bases at V and 6 bases at J, with 14 bases between the two ends.

V is TRBV5-6 and J is TRBJ1-2; 8 positions match TRBD1. Germline V gives CDR1 SGHDT, CDR2 YYEEEE. Unmatched junction bases numbered 10, after V lost 4 bases and J lost 5 bases. The CDR3 loop spans 15 amino acids. The CDR3 protein is CASSPLQGARYGYTF. CDR3 coding DNA: TGTGCCAGCAGCCCACTCCAGGGGGCGCGGTATGGCTACACCTTC.

A few counts support this clone. The J gene is TRBJ2-7, the V gene TRBV30, with D unresolved. Trimming removed 4 bases at V and 5 bases at J, with 12 bases between. Germline CDR1 and CDR2: GTSNPN and SVGIG (reference sequence). The CDR3 has 12 amino acids. The CDR3 protein is CAWISAPNEQYF. The CDR3 DNA reads as TGTGCCTGGATCTCTGCGCCCAACGAGCAGTACTTC.

The gene calls are TRBV7-9 and TRBJ2-3; TRBD2 aligns across 12 bases. Germline V gene data show CDR1 as SEHNR and CDR2 as FQNEAQ (reference sequence). The CDR3 sequence is 17 residues long. Losses at the gene ends were 5 bases for V and 0 bases for J; bases not matched to a gene: 6. Written as DNA, the CDR3 is TGTGCCAGCAGCGTCCTAGCGGGGGGGACTAGCACAGATACGCAGTATTTT. Amino acids: CASSVLAGGTSTDTQYF.

CDR3 DNA sequence: TGTGCCAGCAGTGTTACCACAATTAATTCACCCCTCCACTTT. It specifies CASSVTTINSPLHF. The V and J genes are TRBV2 and TRBJ1-6; D ambiguous. The V and J ends lost 4 bases and 6 bases respectively, with 10 bases between them. Germline loops: CDR1 SNHLY, CDR2 FYNNEI. The CDR3 extends over 14 amino acids.

The chain recombines TRBV19 with TRBJ1-5; 10 bases map to TRBD1. Germline V gene data show CDR1 as LNHDA and CDR2 as SQIVND (reference sequence). The CDR3 covers 14 residues. With 6 bases clipped from V and 7 bases from J, the junction kept 6 bases outside the gene matches. The CDR3 protein is CASRRQGAEQPQHF. CDR3 bases: TGTGCCAGTAGGAGACAGGGGGCAGAACAGCCCCAGCATTTT.

This clone was detected once. The rearrangement uses TRBV19 and TRBJ1-2, with TRBD1 matching over 8 bases. V trimming: 6 bases; J trimming: 1 base; junction bases outside the gene matches: 4. This CDR3 is 14 amino acids long. CDR1 is LNHDA, CDR2 SQIVND, per germline (reference sequence). CDR3 DNA sequence: TGTGCCAGTAGGGGACAGGAACATAACTATGGCTACACCTTC. It encodes CASRGQEHNYGYTF.

The J gene is TRBJ2-5, the V gene TRBV5-6; D is ambiguous. The tail of the sequence fits TRBJ2-7 better, so the J call may be wrong. The germline V gene encodes CDR1 SGHDT and CDR2 YYEEEE. The CDR3 sequence is 13 residues long. The CDR3 coding sequence is TGTGCCAGCACCCAAAGAGGCCCCTACGAGCAGTACTTC. Protein sequence: CASTQRGPYEQYF.

The chain links TRBV2 to TRBJ2-2, with 7 bases fitting TRBD2. Germline V gives CDR1 SNHLY, CDR2 FYNNEI. Trimming at V came to 11 bases and at J to 5 bases, leaving 2 bases not matched to a gene. The CDR3 sequence is 11 residues long. CDR3 bases: TGTGCCGGGACTACAACCGGGGAGCTGTTTTTT. Translated: CAGTTTGELFF.

The chain recombines TRBV6-1 with TRBJ1-6; tentative D call: TRBD1 (6 bases). The germline CDR1 and CDR2 sequences are MNHNS and SASEGT. There are 16 residues in the CDR3. V lost 1 base and J 8 bases, leaving 15 bases between the germline ends. The CDR3 is CASSEDRTASHSPLHF. The DNA of the CDR3 is TGTGCCAGCAGTGAAGACAGGACAGCCTCCCATTCACCCCTCCACTTT.